These 23 T cell receptor beta chains were all obtained from the same sample, sequenced in a study of shared clonotypes between healthy human individuals. In the naive CD8 group, cells lacked CD45RO and were positively selected for CCR7, so terminally differentiated effector memory CD45RA+ cells were left out. Repertoires were generated with immunoSEQ multiplex PCR, while TCRdb's copy carries only in-frame clones and drops some. Of some 1,900,000 clones in the sample, approximately 94% were seen once. Sequences were obtained from naive CD8+ T cells sorted from blood. The origin of the receptors is a man between 18 and 29 years old in good health.

As regards this clone: The identical CDR3 is also encoded by other nucleotide sequences in the sample. V and J are TRBV4-3 and TRBJ1-4; D is undetermined. CDR3 length: 16 amino acids. V dropped 0 bases and J dropped 8 bases, with 16 bases sitting between them. From germline, CDR1 is LGHNA and CDR2 YSLEER. CDR3 in amino acids: CASSQDRAPGGEKLFF. As DNA, the CDR3 is TGCGCCAGCAGCCAAGACCGGGCTCCGGGAGGGGAAAAACTGTTTTTT.

This chain connects TRBV6-1 to TRBJ1-4; 7 bases fit TRBD1. The CDR3 is 13 residues long. Germline V gene data show CDR1 as MNHNS and CDR2 as SASEGT. J lost 8 bases, V lost 6 bases, and 6 bases had no gene match. Here the CDR3 reads CASRVGQSEKLFF. CDR3 nucleotide sequence: TGTGCCAGCAGGGTGGGACAGAGCGAAAAACTGTTTTTT.

The chain employs TRBV7-6 and TRBJ1-2, with TRBD1 matching over 12 bases. Per germline, CDR1 SGHVS and CDR2 FNYEAQ. The ends lost 5 bases at V and 6 bases at J; junction bases unmatched: 7. This CDR3 region has 15 residues. CDR3 in DNA: TGTGCCAGCAGCCCGGGGACAGGGGGCGGGAATGGCTACACCTTC. It encodes CASSPGTGGGNGYTF.

The V gene is TRBV29-1, the J gene TRBJ2-7; unclear D gene. The CDR3 covers 14 residues. Trimming pared 0 bases from V and 5 bases from J, leaving 14 bases between. From germline, CDR1 is SQVTM and CDR2 ANQGSEA. Written as DNA, the CDR3 is TGCAGCGTTGAAGATGGATGGTCTTCCAACGAGCAGTACTTC. It yields the protein CSVEDGWSSNEQYF.

As regards this clone: This CDR3 is also generated by other DNA sequences in the sample. This chain uses TRBV5-6 with TRBJ2-1, with D possibly being TRBD1 (6 bases). The CDR3 spans 13 residues. V lost 1 base and J lost 4, with 6 bases in between. Germline V lookup: CDR1 SGHDT, CDR2 YYEEEE. CDR3 loop: CASSLTGYNEQFF. The CDR3 DNA is TGTGCCAGCAGCTTGACAGGGTACAATGAGCAGTTCTTC.

A note on this clone: Within the sample, other DNA sequences also encode this same CDR3. The rearrangement links TRBV30 to TRBJ2-7; the D gene is possibly TRBD2 (5 bases). The CDR3 has 12 residues. The germline CDR1 and CDR2 sequences are GTSNPN and SVGIG (reference sequence). V shed 0 bases and J shed 5 bases, with 8 bases lying between them. As DNA, the CDR3 is TGTGCCTGGAGTGTTGCCGGGAACGAGCAGTACTTC. This encodes CAWSVAGNEQYF.

The chain links TRBV2 to TRBJ2-7; 7 bases are shared with TRBD1. The CDR3 consists of 14 residues. CDR1 is SNHLY, CDR2 FYNNEI, per germline. V shed 6 bases and J 0 bases; nucleotides not matched to a gene: 5. The CDR3, as DNA: TGTGCCAGCAGCCTGGGACAGTTCTCCTACGAGCAGTACTTC. This encodes CASSLGQFSYEQYF.

The chain is built from TRBV10-1 and TRBJ1-2, with D unresolved. The CDR3 is 13 residues long. V lost 5 bases and J 0 bases, leaving 7 bases between the germline ends. Germline-derived CDR1 and CDR2 are WNHNN and SYGVQD (reference sequence). The CDR3 reads CASSPGSNYGYTF. The CDR3 nucleotides are TGCGCCAGCAGTCCCGGATCTAACTATGGCTACACCTTC.

This chain links TRBV6-5 with TRBJ2-3; possibly TRBD1 for D (5 bases). The CDR3 is made up of 14 amino acids. CDR1 and CDR2 from the germline V gene are MNHEY and SVGAGI. Trimming took off 3 bases at V and 6 bases at J, with 13 bases between the two ends. The CDR3 loop is CASSYGPPGDTQYF. CDR3 bases: TGTGCCAGCAGTTATGGGCCCCCAGGGGATACGCAGTATTTT.

This clone was found a few times. At the DNA level, this CDR3 is encoded by other sequences in the same sample as well. CDR3 sequence reads: CASSVGDPYEQYF. Written as DNA, the CDR3 is TGTGCCAGCAGCGTAGGGGACCCCTACGAGCAGTACTTC. The gene calls are TRBV9 and TRBJ2-7; D might be TRBD1 or TRBD2, each matching 5 bases. CDR1 and CDR2 (germline): SGDLS, YYNGEE. The CDR3 extends over 13 amino acids. Trimming took off 0 bases at V and 2 bases at J, with 6 bases between the two ends.

A remark on this clone: Additional DNA sequences in this sample encode the identical CDR3. The genes are TRBV11-2 and TRBJ1-1, with D maybe TRBD1 (5 bases). The CDR3 sequence is 15 residues long. Germline assignment: CDR1 SGHAT and CDR2 FQNNGV. Trimming pared 1 base from V and 2 bases from J, leaving 11 bases between. CDR3: CASSLVVQGNTEAFF. The CDR3 nucleotides read TGTGCCAGCAGCTTAGTGGTTCAGGGAAACACTGAAGCTTTCTTT.

About this clone itself: The sample carries other DNA sequences with the same CDR3. The chain has TRBV7-9 and TRBJ2-1; the match to TRBD1 covers 9 bases. The CDR3 sequence is 15 residues long. J lost 0 bases, V lost 3 bases, and 0 bases had no gene match. Germline V gene sequence: CDR1 SEHNR, CDR2 FQNEAQ (reference sequence). The chain's CDR3 is CASSLTGGSYNEQFF. CDR3 in DNA: TGTGCCAGCAGCTTGACAGGGGGCTCCTACAATGAGCAGTTCTTC.

The rearrangement joins TRBV27 to TRBJ1-2, with D tentatively TRBD1 (5 bases). With 5 bases removed from V and 0 bases from J, the gap between germline ends came to 13 bases. Looked up from germline, CDR1 is MNHEY and CDR2 is SMNVEV (reference sequence). The CDR3 sequence is 15 residues long. CDR3 bases: TGTGCCAGCAGTCAACTCGGGGACCCTAACTATGGCTACACCTTC. It is translated as CASSQLGDPNYGYTF.

The V call is TRBV27, the J call TRBJ2-7; D remains ambiguous. The CDR3 extends over 15 amino acids. CDR1 and CDR2 (germline): MNHEY, SMNVEV (reference sequence). Trimming pared 5 bases from V and 2 bases from J, leaving 16 bases between. The CDR3 bases are TGTGCCAGCAGTCCGCTCCAACAGCCTACCTACGAGCAGTACTTC. It translates to CASSPLQQPTYEQYF.

The V gene is TRBV21-1, the J gene TRBJ1-5. TRBV21-1 is a pseudogene. The CDR3 runs to 15 residues. CDR3 sequence reads: CASSRRVARNQPQHF. As DNA, the CDR3 is TGTGCCAGCAGCAGACGTGTTGCGAGGAATCAGCCCCAGCATTTT.

The chain combines TRBV27 with TRBJ1-1; D is possibly TRBD1 (6 bases). Per germline, CDR1 MNHEY and CDR2 SMNVEV (reference sequence). This CDR3 has 13 residues. V was clipped by 5 bases and J by 7 bases, with 14 bases between them. The CDR3 DNA follows: TGTGCCAGCAGTCCCTGGACAGCCCATGAAGCTTTCTTT. Residues: CASSPWTAHEAFF.

The rearrangement links TRBV5-6 to TRBJ2-2, with D unclear. Germline V gives CDR1 SGHDT, CDR2 YYEEEE. The CDR3 covers 13 residues. The germline V and J ends were trimmed by 0 bases and 8 bases, with 8 bases remaining between them. In DNA, the CDR3 is TGTGCCAGCAGCTTGGGGGCGCCGGGGGAGCTGTTTTTT. Encoded protein: CASSLGAPGELFF.

This chain joins TRBV7-9 and TRBJ2-2, with TRBD1 matching over 8 bases. Germline loops: CDR1 SEHNR, CDR2 FQNEAQ (reference sequence). V was pared by 3 bases and J by 6 bases, with 9 bases of the junction left unmatched. This CDR3 comprises 16 residues. CDR3: CASSFPRGLASGELFF. For the CDR3, the DNA is TGTGCCAGCAGCTTCCCCAGGGGGCTGGCCTCCGGGGAGCTGTTTTTT.

V and J are TRBV25-1 and TRBJ2-5; TRBD1 or TRBD2 may be the D gene (5 bases each). Germline V gives CDR1 MGHDK, CDR2 SYGVNS. V was cut by 5 bases and J by 5 bases, with 15 bases left in between. This CDR3 has 14 residues. The CDR3 sequence is CASSPGQGGETQYF. Here the CDR3 DNA reads TGTGCCAGCAGTCCTGGTCAGGGCGGGGAGACCCAGTACTTC.

This clone occurred once. CDR3 loop: CASSQTGEGPLYNEQFF. CDR3 DNA: TGTGCCAGCAGCCAGACAGGAGAGGGGCCCCTTTACAATGAGCAGTTCTTC. The gene calls are TRBV7-9 and TRBJ2-1; possible D gene TRBD1, 6 bases. Germline CDR1 reads SEHNR; CDR2 reads FQNEAQ (reference sequence). V was pared by 5 bases and J by 4 bases, with 21 bases between. The CDR3 extends over 17 amino acids.

V and J are TRBV28 and TRBJ1-5; no clear D gene. Trimming removed 5 bases at V and 3 bases at J, with 8 bases between. This CDR3 has 13 amino acids. Germline V gives CDR1 MDHEN, CDR2 SYDVKM. The chain's CDR3 is CASSTSLNQPQHF. The CDR3, as DNA: TGTGCCAGCAGTACCTCACTCAATCAGCCCCAGCATTTT.

The gene calls are TRBV2 and TRBJ2-2; D unclear. Germline V lookup: CDR1 SNHLY, CDR2 FYNNEI. The CDR3 runs 14 residues. V gave up 4 bases and J gave up 4 bases, with 10 bases separating them. The CDR3 region has the DNA TGTGCCAGCAGTGTGTTAGGCGGCACCGGGGAGCTGTTTTTT. Amino acid sequence: CASSVLGGTGELFF.

This clone has just one count. The sample contains more than one DNA sequence encoding this CDR3. This chain joins TRBV27 and TRBJ1-6; D is unresolved. The CDR3 consists of 13 residues. Germline CDR1 MNHEY, CDR2 SMNVEV (reference sequence). The V end was cut by 3 bases, the J end by 6 bases, with 6 bases between. CDR3 residues: CASSFSGNSPLHF. CDR3 in DNA: TGTGCCAGCAGTTTCTCGGGTAATTCACCCCTCCACTTT.